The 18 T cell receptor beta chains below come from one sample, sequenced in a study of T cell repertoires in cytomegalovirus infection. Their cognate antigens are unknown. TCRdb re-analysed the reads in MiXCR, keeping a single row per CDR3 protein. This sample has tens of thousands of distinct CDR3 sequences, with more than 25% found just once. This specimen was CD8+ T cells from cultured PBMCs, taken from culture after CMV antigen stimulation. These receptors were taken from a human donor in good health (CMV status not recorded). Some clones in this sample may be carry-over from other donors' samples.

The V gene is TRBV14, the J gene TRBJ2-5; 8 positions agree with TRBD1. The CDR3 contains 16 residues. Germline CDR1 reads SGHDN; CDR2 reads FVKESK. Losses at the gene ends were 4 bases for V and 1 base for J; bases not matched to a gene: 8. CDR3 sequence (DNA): TGTGCCAGCAGCCGCCCTTGGACAGGGACCCAAGAGACCCAGTACTTC. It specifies CASSRPWTGTQETQYF.

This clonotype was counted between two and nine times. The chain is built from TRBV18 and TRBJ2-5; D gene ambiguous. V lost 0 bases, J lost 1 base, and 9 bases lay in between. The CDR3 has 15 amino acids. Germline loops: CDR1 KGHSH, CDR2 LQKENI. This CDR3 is CASSPPSRPQETQYF. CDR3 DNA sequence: TGTGCCAGCTCACCACCGAGCAGGCCCCAAGAGACCCAGTACTTC. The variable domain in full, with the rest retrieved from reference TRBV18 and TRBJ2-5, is NAGVMQNPRHLVRRRGQEARLRCSPMKGHSHVYWYRQLPEEGLKFMVYLQKENIIDESGMPKERFSAEFPKEGPSILRIQQVVRGDSAAYFCASSPPSRPQETQYFGPGTRLLVL.

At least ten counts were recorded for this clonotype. DNA for the CDR3: TGCGCCAGCAGCCGCGGACAGGGGGGGCCAAACACTGAAGCTTTCTTT. Its translation is CASSRGQGGPNTEAFF. The rearrangement links TRBV4-3 to TRBJ1-1, with 10 bases that match TRBD1. Per the germline V gene, CDR1 is LGHNA and CDR2 is YSLEER. The trim removed 4 bases at V and 2 bases at J, leaving 7 bases unmatched. The CDR3 sequence is 16 residues long.

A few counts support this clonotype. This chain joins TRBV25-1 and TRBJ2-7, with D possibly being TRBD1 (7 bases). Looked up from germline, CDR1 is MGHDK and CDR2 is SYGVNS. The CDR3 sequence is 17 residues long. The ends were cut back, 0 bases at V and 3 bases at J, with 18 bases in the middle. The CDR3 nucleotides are TGTGCCAGCAGTGAATACAGGGGGACTCCTCCAGGCTACGAGCAGTACTTC. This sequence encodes CASSEYRGTPPGYEQYF.

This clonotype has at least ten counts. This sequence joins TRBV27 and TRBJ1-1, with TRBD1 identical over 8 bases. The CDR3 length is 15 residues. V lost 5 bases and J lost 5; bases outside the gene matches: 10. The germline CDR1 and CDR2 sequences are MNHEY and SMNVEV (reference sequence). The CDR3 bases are TGTGCCAGCAGTCCTCCTCCCGACAGGGGAACTGAAGCTTTCTTT. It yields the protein CASSPPPDRGTEAFF.

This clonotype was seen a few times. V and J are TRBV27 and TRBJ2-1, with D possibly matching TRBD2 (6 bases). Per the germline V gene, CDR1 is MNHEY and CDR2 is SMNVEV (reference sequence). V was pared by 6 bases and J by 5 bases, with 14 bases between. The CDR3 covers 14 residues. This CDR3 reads CASRSTGLNNEQFF. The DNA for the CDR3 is TGTGCCAGCAGATCTACGGGACTTAACAATGAGCAGTTCTTC.

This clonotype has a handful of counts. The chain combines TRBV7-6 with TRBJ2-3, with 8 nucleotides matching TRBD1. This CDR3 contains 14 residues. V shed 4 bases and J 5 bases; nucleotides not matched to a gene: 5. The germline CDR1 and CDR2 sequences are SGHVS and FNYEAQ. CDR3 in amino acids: CASSWRTGQDTQYF. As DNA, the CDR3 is TGTGCCAGCAGCTGGAGGACAGGGCAAGATACGCAGTATTTT. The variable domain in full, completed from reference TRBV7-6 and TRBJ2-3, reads GAGVSQSPRYKVTKRGQDVALRCDPISGHVSLYWYRQALGQGPEFLTYFNYEAQQDKSGLPNDRFSAERPEGSISTLTIQRTEQRDSAMYRCASSWRTGQDTQYFGPGTRLTVL.

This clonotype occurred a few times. CDR3 bases: TGTGCCAGCAGCACTAGAGAGACCCAGTACTTC. Protein: CASSTRETQYF. The chain combines TRBV6-8 with TRBJ2-5; the D gene is possibly TRBD2 (5 bases). CDR1 and CDR2 from the germline V gene are MNHGY and SAAAGT. Trimming removed 6 bases from V and 4 bases from J, with 6 bases in between. The CDR3 is made up of 11 amino acids.

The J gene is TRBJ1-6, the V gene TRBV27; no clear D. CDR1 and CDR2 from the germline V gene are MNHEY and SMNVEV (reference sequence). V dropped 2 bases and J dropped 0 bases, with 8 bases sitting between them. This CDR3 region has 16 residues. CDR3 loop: CASSLGVPSYNSPLHF. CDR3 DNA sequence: TGTGCCAGCAGTTTAGGAGTGCCCTCCTATAATTCACCCCTCCACTTT.

CDR3 region: CASAKDLARSSYNEQFF. The CDR3 nucleotides are TGTGCCAGCGCAAAGGACCTAGCAAGGAGCTCCTACAATGAGCAGTTCTTC. This chain uses TRBV6-6 with TRBJ2-1, with a tentative D call TRBD2 (5 bases). Per germline, CDR1 MNHNY and CDR2 SVGAGI (reference sequence). V lost 8 bases to trimming and J lost 0 bases, with 20 bases between them. This CDR3 has 17 amino acids.

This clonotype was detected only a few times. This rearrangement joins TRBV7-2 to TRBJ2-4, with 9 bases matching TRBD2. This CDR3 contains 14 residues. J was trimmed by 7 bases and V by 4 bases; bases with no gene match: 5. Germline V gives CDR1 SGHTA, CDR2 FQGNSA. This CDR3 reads CASSSGLAHNIQYF. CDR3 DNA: TGTGCCAGCAGCTCCGGACTAGCGCATAACATTCAGTACTTC.

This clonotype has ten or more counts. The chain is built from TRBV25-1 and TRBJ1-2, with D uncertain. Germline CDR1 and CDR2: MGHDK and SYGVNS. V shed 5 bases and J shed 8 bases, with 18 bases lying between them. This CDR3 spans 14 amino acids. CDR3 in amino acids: CASSISLEGKGYTF. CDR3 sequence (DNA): TGTGCCAGCAGTATTTCCCTTGAGGGAAAGGGCTACACCTTC.

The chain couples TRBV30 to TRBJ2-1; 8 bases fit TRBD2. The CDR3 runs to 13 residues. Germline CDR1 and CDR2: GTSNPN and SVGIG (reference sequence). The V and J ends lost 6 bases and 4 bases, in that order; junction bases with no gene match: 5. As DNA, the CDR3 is TGTGCCTGTACGGGGGGGCTTTACAATGAGCAGTTCTTC. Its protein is CACTGGLYNEQFF.

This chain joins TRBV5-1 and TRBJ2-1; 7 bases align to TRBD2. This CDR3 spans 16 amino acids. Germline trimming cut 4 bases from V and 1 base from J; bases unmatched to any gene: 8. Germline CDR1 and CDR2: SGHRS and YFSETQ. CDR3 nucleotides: TGCGCCAGCAGCCCTCAACCTAGCGGTTCCTACAATGAGCAGTTCTTC. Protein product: CASSPQPSGSYNEQFF.

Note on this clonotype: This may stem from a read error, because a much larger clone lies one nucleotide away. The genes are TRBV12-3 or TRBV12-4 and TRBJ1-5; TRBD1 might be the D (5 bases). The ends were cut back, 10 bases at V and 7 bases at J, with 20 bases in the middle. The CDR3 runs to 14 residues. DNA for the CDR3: TGTGCCAACAGCCCGGGACCCCTGGGGCAGCCCCAGCATTTT. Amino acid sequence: CANSPGPLGQPQHF.

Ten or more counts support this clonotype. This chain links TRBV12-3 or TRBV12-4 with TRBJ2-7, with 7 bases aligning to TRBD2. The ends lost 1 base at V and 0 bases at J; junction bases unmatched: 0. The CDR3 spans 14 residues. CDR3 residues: CASSLGGSSYEQYF. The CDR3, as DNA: TGTGCCAGCAGTTTAGGCGGGAGCTCCTACGAGCAGTACTTC.

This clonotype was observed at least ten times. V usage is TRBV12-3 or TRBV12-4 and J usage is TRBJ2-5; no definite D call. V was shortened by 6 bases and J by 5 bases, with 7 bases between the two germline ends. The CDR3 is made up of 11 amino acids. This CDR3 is CASSVTETQYF. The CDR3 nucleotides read TGTGCCAGCAGCGTTACGGAGACCCAGTACTTC.

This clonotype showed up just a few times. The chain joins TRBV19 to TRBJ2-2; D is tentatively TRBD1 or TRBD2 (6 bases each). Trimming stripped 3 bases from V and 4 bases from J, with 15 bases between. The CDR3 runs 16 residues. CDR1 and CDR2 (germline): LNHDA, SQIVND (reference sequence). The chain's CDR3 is CASSIGGTRVTGELFF. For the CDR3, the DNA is TGTGCCAGTAGTATCGGGGGCACCCGAGTCACCGGGGAGCTGTTTTTT.